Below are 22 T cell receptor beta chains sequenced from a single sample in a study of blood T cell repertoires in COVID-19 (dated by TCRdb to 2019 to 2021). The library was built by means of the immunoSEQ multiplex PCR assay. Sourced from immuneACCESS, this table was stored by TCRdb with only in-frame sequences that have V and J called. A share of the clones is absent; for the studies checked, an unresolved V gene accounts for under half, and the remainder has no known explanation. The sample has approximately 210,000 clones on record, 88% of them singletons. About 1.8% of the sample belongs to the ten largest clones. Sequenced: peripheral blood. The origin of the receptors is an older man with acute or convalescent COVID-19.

CDR3 loop: CASSRQGGRTDTQYF. CDR3 DNA: TGTGCCAGCAGTAGACAGGGGGGTAGGACAGATACGCAGTATTTT. V and J are TRBV6-5 and TRBJ2-3; TRBD1 matches 9 bases. CDR3 size: 15 residues. V shed 5 bases and J 3 bases; nucleotides not matched to a gene: 6. Germline V gene lookup returns CDR1 MNHEY and CDR2 SVGAGI.

In nucleotides, the CDR3 is TGTGCCAGCAAGAAGGCCGGGACAGGGATCAATGGCTACACCTTC. It translates to CASKKAGTGINGYTF. The V gene is TRBV27, the J gene TRBJ1-2; 9 bases match TRBD1. Trimming cost V 7 bases and J 6 bases; bases outside gene matches: 12. This CDR3 is 15 amino acids long. Germline values: CDR1 MNHEY, CDR2 SMNVEV (reference sequence).

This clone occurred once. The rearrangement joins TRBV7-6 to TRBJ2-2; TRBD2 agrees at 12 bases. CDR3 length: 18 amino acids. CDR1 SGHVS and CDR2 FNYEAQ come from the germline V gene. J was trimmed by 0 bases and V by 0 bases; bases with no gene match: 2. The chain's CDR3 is CASSLATSGRSNTGELFF. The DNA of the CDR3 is TGTGCCAGCAGCTTAGCGACTAGCGGGAGATCGAACACCGGGGAGCTGTTTTTT.

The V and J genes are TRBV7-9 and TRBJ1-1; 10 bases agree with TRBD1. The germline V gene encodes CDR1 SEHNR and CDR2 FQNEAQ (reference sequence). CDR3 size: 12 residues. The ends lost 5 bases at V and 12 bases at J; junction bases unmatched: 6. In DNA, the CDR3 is TGTGCCAGCAGCCGACAGGGGGCGAGGACTTTCTTT. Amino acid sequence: CASSRQGARTFF.

The chain's CDR3 is CASSIMTGGYEQYF. DNA for the CDR3: TGTGCCAGTAGTATTATGACAGGGGGCTACGAGCAGTACTTC. The chain combines TRBV19 with TRBJ2-7; 9 bases fit TRBD1. J lost 3 bases, V lost 3 bases, and 3 bases had no gene match. The germline gives CDR1 LNHDA, CDR2 SQIVND (reference sequence). The CDR3 extends over 14 amino acids. Complete variable domain (other parts from reference TRBV19 and TRBJ2-7): DGGITQSPKYLFRKEGQNVTLSCEQNLNHDAMYWYRQDPGQGLRLIYYSQIVNDFQKGDIAEGYSVSREKKESFPLTVTSAQKNPTAFYLCASSIMTGGYEQYFGPGTRLTVT.

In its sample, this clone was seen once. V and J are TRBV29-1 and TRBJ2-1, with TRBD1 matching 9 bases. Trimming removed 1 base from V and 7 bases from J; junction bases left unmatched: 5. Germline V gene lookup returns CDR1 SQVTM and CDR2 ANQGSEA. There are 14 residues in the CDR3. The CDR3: CSVEGGQGINEQFF. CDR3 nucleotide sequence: TGCAGCGTTGAAGGCGGACAGGGGATAAATGAGCAGTTCTTC.

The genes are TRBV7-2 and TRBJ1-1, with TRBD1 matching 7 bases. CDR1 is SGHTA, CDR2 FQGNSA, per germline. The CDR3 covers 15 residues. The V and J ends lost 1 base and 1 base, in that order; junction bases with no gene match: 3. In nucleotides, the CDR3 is TGTGCCAGCAGCTTAGAAGGGACAGCGAACACTGAAGCTTTCTTT. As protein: CASSLEGTANTEAFF.

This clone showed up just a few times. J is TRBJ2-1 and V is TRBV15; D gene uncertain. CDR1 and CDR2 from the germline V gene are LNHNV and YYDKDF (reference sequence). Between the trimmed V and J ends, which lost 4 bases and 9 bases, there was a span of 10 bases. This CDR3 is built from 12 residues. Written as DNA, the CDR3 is TGTGCCACCAGCAAACGTGAGAGTGAGCAGTTCTTC. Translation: CATSKRESEQFF.

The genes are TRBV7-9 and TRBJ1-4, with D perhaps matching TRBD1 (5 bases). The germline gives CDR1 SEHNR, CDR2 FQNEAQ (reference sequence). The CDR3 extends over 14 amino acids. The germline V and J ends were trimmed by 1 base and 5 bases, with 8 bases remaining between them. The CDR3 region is CASSLEAGNEKLFF. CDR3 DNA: TGTGCCAGCAGCTTAGAGGCAGGGAATGAAAAACTGTTTTTT. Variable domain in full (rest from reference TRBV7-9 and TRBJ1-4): DTGVSQNPRHKITKRGQNVTFRCDPISEHNRLYWYRQTLGQGPEFLTYFQNEAQLEKSRLLSDRFSAERPKGSFSTLEIQRTEQGDSAMYLCASSLEAGNEKLFFGSGTQLSVL.

The CDR3 sequence: CSVTAGANTGELFF. Written as DNA, the CDR3 is TGCAGCGTCACAGCGGGTGCGAACACCGGGGAGCTGTTTTTT. The rearrangement joins TRBV29-1 to TRBJ2-2; D might be TRBD2 (6 bases). Germline V lookup: CDR1 SQVTM, CDR2 ANQGSEA. There are 14 residues in the CDR3. Deletions cut 6 bases from V and 0 bases from J, with 11 bases between.

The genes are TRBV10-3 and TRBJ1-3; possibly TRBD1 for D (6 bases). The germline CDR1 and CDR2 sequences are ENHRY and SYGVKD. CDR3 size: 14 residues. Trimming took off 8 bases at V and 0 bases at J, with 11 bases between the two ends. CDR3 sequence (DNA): TGTGCCATCGGGGGCGCGAGCTCTGGAAACACCATATATTTT. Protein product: CAIGGASSGNTIYF.

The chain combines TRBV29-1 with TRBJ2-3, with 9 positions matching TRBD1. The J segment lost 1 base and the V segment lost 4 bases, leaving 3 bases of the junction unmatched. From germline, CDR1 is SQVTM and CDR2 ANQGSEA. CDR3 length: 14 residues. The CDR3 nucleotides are TGCAGCGTTGGACAGGGGGGCCGCACAGATACGCAGTATTTT. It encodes CSVGQGGRTDTQYF.

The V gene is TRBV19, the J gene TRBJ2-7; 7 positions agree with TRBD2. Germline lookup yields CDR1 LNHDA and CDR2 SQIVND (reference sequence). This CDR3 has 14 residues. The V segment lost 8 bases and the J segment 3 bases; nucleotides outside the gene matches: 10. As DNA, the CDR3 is TGTGCCAGTTCCGGGACTACCCCCTTCTACGAGCAGTACTTC. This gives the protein CASSGTTPFYEQYF.

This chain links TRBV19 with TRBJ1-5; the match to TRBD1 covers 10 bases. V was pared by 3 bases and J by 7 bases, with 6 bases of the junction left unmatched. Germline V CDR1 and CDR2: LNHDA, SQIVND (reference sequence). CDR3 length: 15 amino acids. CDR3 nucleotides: TGTGCCAGTAGTATGGGACAGGGGACAGGACAGCCCCAGCATTTT. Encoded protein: CASSMGQGTGQPQHF.

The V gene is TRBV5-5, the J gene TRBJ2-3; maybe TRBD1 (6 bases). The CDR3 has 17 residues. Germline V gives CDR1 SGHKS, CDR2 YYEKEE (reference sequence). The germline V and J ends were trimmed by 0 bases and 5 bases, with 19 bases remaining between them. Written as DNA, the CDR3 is TGTGCCAGCAGCTTGGTAAGCCCCAGGGGCTCGGGAGATACGCAGTATTTT. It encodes CASSLVSPRGSGDTQYF.

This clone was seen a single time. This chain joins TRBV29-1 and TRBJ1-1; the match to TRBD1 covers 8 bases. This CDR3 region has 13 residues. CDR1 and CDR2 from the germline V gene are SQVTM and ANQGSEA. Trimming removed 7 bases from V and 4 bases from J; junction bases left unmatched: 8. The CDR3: CSETQGASTEAFF. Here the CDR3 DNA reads TGCAGCGAGACCCAGGGGGCGAGCACTGAAGCTTTCTTT.

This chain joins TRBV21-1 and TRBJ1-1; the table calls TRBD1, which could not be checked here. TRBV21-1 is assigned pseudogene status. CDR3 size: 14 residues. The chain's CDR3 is CASSKGLNLTEAFF. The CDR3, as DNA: TGTGCCAGCAGCAAAGGGCTGAACCTCACTGAAGCTTTCTTT.

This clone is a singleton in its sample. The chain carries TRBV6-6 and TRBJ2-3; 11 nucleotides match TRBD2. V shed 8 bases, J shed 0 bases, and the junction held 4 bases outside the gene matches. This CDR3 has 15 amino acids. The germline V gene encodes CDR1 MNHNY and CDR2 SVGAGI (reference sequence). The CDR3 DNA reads TGTGCCAGCTCCACTAGCGGGAGAAGCACAGATACGCAGTATTTT. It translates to CASSTSGRSTDTQYF.

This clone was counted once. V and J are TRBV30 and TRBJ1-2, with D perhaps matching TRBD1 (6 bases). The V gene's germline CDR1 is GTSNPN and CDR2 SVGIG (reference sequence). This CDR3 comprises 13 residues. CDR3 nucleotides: TGTGTCCAGGGGAGGGGCCTCAACTATGGCTACACCTTC. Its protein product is CVQGRGLNYGYTF.

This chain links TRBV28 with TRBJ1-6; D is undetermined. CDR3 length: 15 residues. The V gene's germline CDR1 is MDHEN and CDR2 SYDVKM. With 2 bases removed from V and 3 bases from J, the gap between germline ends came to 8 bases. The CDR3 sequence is CASSLGGIYNSPLHF. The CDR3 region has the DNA TGTGCCAGCAGTTTAGGAGGAATCTATAATTCACCCCTCCACTTT. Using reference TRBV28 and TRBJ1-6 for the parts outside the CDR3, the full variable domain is DVKVTQSSRYLVKRTGEKVFLECVQDMDHENMFWYRQDPGLGLRLIYFSYDVKMKEKGDIPEGYSVSREKKERFSLILESASTNQTSMYLCASSLGGIYNSPLHFGNGTRLTVT.

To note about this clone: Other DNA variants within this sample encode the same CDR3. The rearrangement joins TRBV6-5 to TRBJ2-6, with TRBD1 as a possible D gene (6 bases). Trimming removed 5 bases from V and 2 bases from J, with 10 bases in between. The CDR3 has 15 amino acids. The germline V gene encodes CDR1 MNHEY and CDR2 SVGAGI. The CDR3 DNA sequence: TGTGCCAGCAGTCTGCAGGGGACTGGGGCCAACGTCCTGACTTTC. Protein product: CASSLQGTGANVLTF.

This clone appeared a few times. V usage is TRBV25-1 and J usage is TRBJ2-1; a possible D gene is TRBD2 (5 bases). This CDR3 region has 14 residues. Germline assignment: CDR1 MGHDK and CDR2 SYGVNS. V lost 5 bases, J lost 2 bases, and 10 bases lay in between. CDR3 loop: CASSSGGPYNEQFF. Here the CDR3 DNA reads TGTGCCAGCAGTAGCGGCGGACCCTACAATGAGCAGTTCTTC.